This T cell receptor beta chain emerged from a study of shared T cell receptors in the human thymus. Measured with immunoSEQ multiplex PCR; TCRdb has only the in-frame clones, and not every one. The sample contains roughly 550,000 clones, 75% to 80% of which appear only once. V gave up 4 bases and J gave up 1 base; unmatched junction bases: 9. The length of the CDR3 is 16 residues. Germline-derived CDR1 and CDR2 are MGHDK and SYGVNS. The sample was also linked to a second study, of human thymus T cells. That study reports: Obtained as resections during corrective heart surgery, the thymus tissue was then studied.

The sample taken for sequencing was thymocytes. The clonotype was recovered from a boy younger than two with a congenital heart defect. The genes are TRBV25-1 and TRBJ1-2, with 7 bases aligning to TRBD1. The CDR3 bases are TGTGCCAGCAGTGTCCTAACAGGGGAACTTAACTATGGCTACACCTTC. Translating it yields CASSVLTGELNYGYTF.